A single sample gave rise to the 4 T cell receptor beta chains below, sequenced in a study of a mutant IDH1 vaccine in newly diagnosed glioma. As to time point: week 11, during vaccination. In every dose of vaccine, 300 ug of mutant IDH1 20-mer peptide was given alongside topical imiquimod. Measured with immunoSEQ multiplex PCR; TCRdb has only the in-frame clones, and not every one. The table has 25,000 to 40,000 clones, around 80% seen once. No antigen is known for these receptors. This material consisted of PBMCs, taken from a glioma patient whose treatment included an IDH1 peptide vaccine. The receptors originated from a man aged 25-40 years with glioma.

The J gene is TRBJ1-1, the V gene TRBV7-8; no reliable D call. The CDR3 loop spans 14 amino acids. Germline CDR1 and CDR2: SGHVS and FQNEAQ. The V end lost 2 bases, the J end lost 5 bases, and 12 bases lay between the germline ends. The CDR3 sequence is CASSLSGGRTEAFF. The DNA of the CDR3 is TGTGCCAGCAGCTTAAGTGGAGGGAGGACTGAAGCTTTCTTT.

The chain has TRBV6-1 and TRBJ2-1; 7 bases agree with TRBD1. CDR3 length: 14 amino acids. V lost 2 bases and J lost 4; bases outside the gene matches: 2. The germline CDR1 and CDR2 sequences are MNHNS and SASEGT. Here the CDR3 reads CASSEQGQYNEQFF. In nucleotides, the CDR3 is TGTGCCAGCAGTGAACAGGGACAGTACAATGAGCAGTTCTTC.

The chain has TRBV6-5 and TRBJ1-5; D is perhaps TRBD1 (5 bases). V was cut by 4 bases and J by 3 bases, with 10 bases left in between. CDR3 length equals 14 residues. The germline CDR1 and CDR2 sequences are MNHEY and SVGAGI. The CDR3: CASSSGTANQPQHF. The CDR3 nucleotides are TGTGCCAGCAGTTCCGGGACGGCCAATCAGCCCCAGCATTTT.

This sequence joins TRBV5-1 and TRBJ2-7; TRBD1 might be the D (6 bases). This CDR3 is 15 amino acids long. The V gene lost 1 base and the J gene lost 2 bases, with 13 bases spanning the gap. Germline-derived CDR1 and CDR2 are SGHRS and YFSETQ. This chain's CDR3 is CASSLSTGRAYEQYF. CDR3 in DNA: TGCGCCAGCAGCTTGTCTACAGGGAGAGCCTACGAGCAGTACTTC.